These 17 T cell receptor beta chains were sequenced from one sample in a study of blood T cell repertoires in COVID-19 (dated by TCRdb to about 2020). Libraries were made using the immunoSEQ multiplex PCR assay. In TCRdb, the immuneACCESS table is reduced to in-frame sequences with V and J assigned. These tables do not hold every clone; where another copy was compared, an unresolved V gene accounts for under half, and the others remain unexplained. The sample table records more than 200,000 clones; nearly 90% of these occur just once. The ten largest clonotypes hold 2% to 2.5% of the sample. The material sequenced was peripheral blood. The receptors were sampled from a woman aged 35 to 49 who had recovered from COVID-19.

J is TRBJ1-1 and V is TRBV5-1; possible D gene TRBD1, 5 bases. Trimming stripped 0 bases from V and 6 bases from J, with 15 bases between. Germline CDR1 is SGHRS and CDR2 is YFSETQ. There are 15 residues in the CDR3. CDR3 residues: CASSLGLDSPSEAFF. CDR3 DNA: TGCGCCAGCAGCTTGGGGCTTGACAGCCCCTCTGAAGCTTTCTTT.

This sequence joins TRBV9 and TRBJ2-7; 8 positions match TRBD1. Trimming cost V 2 bases and J 5 bases; bases outside gene matches: 3. CDR1 and CDR2 (germline): SGDLS, YYNGEE. The CDR3 is 13 residues long. The CDR3 DNA follows: TGTGCCAGCAGCGTTGACAGGGGCCACGAGCAGTACTTC. It codes for CASSVDRGHEQYF.

This clone was found once. The rearrangement links TRBV7-2 to TRBJ2-2, with D maybe TRBD1 (6 bases). Germline V lookup: CDR1 SGHTA, CDR2 FQGNSA. The CDR3 contains 19 residues. The V gene lost 5 bases and the J gene lost 5 bases, with 27 bases spanning the gap. The CDR3 DNA is TGTGCCAGCAGCCCGTACGCCTTAAACAGGGACGCGGGTACCGGGGAGCTGTTTTTT. Protein: CASSPYALNRDAGTGELFF.

The chain joins TRBV6-5 to TRBJ2-7; tentatively, D is TRBD2 (7 bases). The length of the CDR3 is 15 residues. Germline-derived CDR1 and CDR2 are MNHEY and SVGAGI. Trimming took 6 bases from V and 2 from J, leaving 17 bases between them. CDR3 nucleotides: TGTGCCAGCAGCAAAAGGGGGGGGGCAACCTACGAGCAGTACTTC. Protein: CASSKRGGATYEQYF.

This clone was counted only a few times. The V call is TRBV30, the J call TRBJ1-3; D gene uncertain. The germline V gene has CDR1 GTSNPN and CDR2 SVGIG (reference sequence). The ends were cut back, 5 bases at V and 0 bases at J, with 8 bases in the middle. The CDR3 is 13 amino acids. For the CDR3, the DNA is TGTGCCTGGTGGGCCTCCTCTGGAAACACCATATATTTT. It yields the protein CAWWASSGNTIYF.

The chain carries TRBV24-1 and TRBJ2-3; 7 nucleotides match TRBD2. Germline-derived CDR1 and CDR2 are KGHDR and SFDVKD. This CDR3 has 16 residues. The trim removed 2 bases at V and 3 bases at J, leaving 7 bases unmatched. The CDR3 region has the DNA TGTGCCACCAGTGATTCTCGCTTGGGAGGGACAGATACGCAGTATTTT. Protein: CATSDSRLGGTDTQYF.

This clone was seen a few times. V usage is TRBV11-2 and J usage is TRBJ1-1; the D is unclear. V was pared by 4 bases and J by 3 bases, with 15 bases between. The germline gives CDR1 SGHAT, CDR2 FQNNGV. The CDR3 sequence is 15 residues long. The CDR3 nucleotides are TGTGCCAGCAGCTCCCGGGGAATTGGAGACACTGAAGCTTTCTTT. As protein: CASSSRGIGDTEAFF.

The chain is built from TRBV3-1 (or the pseudogene TRBV3-2) and TRBJ1-2; D is perhaps TRBD1 (5 bases). There are 15 residues in the CDR3. Trimming shortened V by 3 bases and J by 1 base, and 12 bases separated the two germline ends. Germline V gene data show CDR1 as LGHDT and CDR2 as YNNKEL (reference sequence). CDR3 in amino acids: CASSHMPGDNYGYTF. Here the CDR3 DNA reads TGTGCCAGCAGCCACATGCCGGGGGATAACTATGGCTACACCTTC.

The chain uses TRBV28 and TRBJ2-5, with TRBD1 matching over 7 bases. In germline, CDR1 is MDHEN, CDR2 SYDVKM. The V gene end was trimmed by 5 bases and the J gene end by 2 bases; junction bases not matched to a gene: 2. The CDR3 has 13 amino acids. The chain's CDR3 is CASSVTGQETQYF. For the CDR3, the DNA is TGTGCCAGCAGTGTGACAGGGCAAGAGACCCAGTACTTC.

The chain carries TRBV9 and TRBJ2-7; D is undetermined. V lost 0 bases, J lost 2 bases, and 9 bases lay in between. CDR1 SGDLS and CDR2 YYNGEE come from the germline V gene. This CDR3 comprises 14 residues. The CDR3 DNA follows: TGTGCCAGCAGCGTAGAACCGGTTCCCTACGAGCAGTACTTC. Encoded protein: CASSVEPVPYEQYF.

The gene calls are TRBV5-5 and TRBJ2-3; tentative D call: TRBD1 (5 bases). With 0 bases removed from V and 5 bases from J, the gap between germline ends came to 16 bases. This CDR3 is 16 amino acids long. Germline loops: CDR1 SGHKS, CDR2 YYEKEE (reference sequence). The CDR3 spells CASSLDRQILGDTQYF. CDR3 nucleotide sequence: TGTGCCAGCAGCTTGGACAGGCAAATCCTGGGAGATACGCAGTATTTT.

The rearrangement joins TRBV13 to TRBJ2-7; 7 bases map to TRBD1. CDR3 size: 12 residues. Germline CDR1 is PRHDT and CDR2 is FYEKMQ (reference sequence). J gave up 5 bases and V 5 bases, and 3 bases lay outside the gene matches. The CDR3 region has the DNA TGTGCCAGCAGCAACAGGGGAGACGAGCAGTACTTC. Translated, it gives CASSNRGDEQYF.

This clone showed up just once. The rearrangement joins TRBV19 to TRBJ2-6; 10 nucleotides match TRBD1. From germline, CDR1 is LNHDA and CDR2 SQIVND (reference sequence). V was clipped by 7 bases and J by 1 base; unmatched bases: 13. The CDR3 loop spans 19 amino acids. The CDR3 protein is CASTERGQGKMSGANVLTF. In DNA, the CDR3 is TGTGCCAGTACCGAAAGGGGACAGGGGAAAATGTCTGGGGCCAACGTCCTGACTTTC.

This chain connects TRBV19 to TRBJ1-6, with D possibly TRBD1 on 5 matching bases. Trimming took off 7 bases at V and 9 bases at J, with 16 bases between the two ends. The CDR3 is 14 residues long. CDR1 and CDR2 from the germline V gene are LNHDA and SQIVND (reference sequence). CDR3 sequence (DNA): TGTGCCAGTACCCCCTTGGGGGGTGGTTCACCCCTCCACTTT. It specifies CASTPLGGGSPLHF.

This chain uses TRBV11-2 with TRBJ1-6; the D gene is possibly TRBD1 (6 bases). The CDR3 loop spans 15 amino acids. Germline V CDR1 and CDR2: SGHAT, FQNNGV. The V and J ends lost 5 bases and 6 bases respectively, with 14 bases between them. CDR3 protein: CASSRTGTLNSPLHF. Here the CDR3 DNA reads TGTGCCAGCAGCCGGACCGGGACACTTAATTCACCCCTCCACTTT.

The V gene is TRBV7-9, the J gene TRBJ2-7; 10 bases are a match to TRBD1. Germline V CDR1 and CDR2: SEHNR, FQNEAQ (reference sequence). The CDR3 is 15 amino acids. With V trimmed by 6 bases and J by 4 bases, 9 bases remained unmatched. The CDR3 spells CASSSPGQGTYEQYF. In nucleotides, the CDR3 is TGTGCCAGCAGTTCTCCGGGACAGGGGACATACGAGCAGTACTTC.

This chain joins TRBV13 and TRBJ2-7; TRBD2 agrees at 9 bases. Germline values: CDR1 PRHDT, CDR2 FYEKMQ (reference sequence). The length of the CDR3 is 15 residues. Trimming took 4 bases from V and 4 from J; bases not matched to a gene: 8. CDR3 sequence (DNA): TGTGCCAGCAGCTCCCCGACTAGCGGCCTTTACGAGCAGTACTTC. It translates to CASSSPTSGLYEQYF.